This T cell receptor (beta chain) was captured in a study of T cells after yellow fever vaccination. Points from the study as a whole: Weaker overall, the secondary response nonetheless peaked faster (day 5 versus 15). Across the CD4 and CD8 compartments, a small share of clonotypes was present in both.

With 5 bases removed from V and 0 bases from J, the gap between germline ends came to 13 bases. The CDR3 has 16 residues. Concerning this clonotype: The antigen is undetermined.

5'RACE template switching added a universal primer site and UMIs to TCR cDNA. TCRdb re-derived calls from the 5' RACE reads in MiXCR, one entry per CDR3 protein. Among some 560,000 distinct CDR3 sequences listed, roughly a sixth were seen once. The clonotype was recovered from a young man who received the YFV17D yellow fever vaccine. V is TRBV12-3 or TRBV12-4 and J is TRBJ1-4, with D possibly TRBD1 on 6 matching bases. The sample in question was PBMCs, obtained around 5 days after the first yellow fever vaccination. CDR3: CASSDWTEPTNEKLFF. The CDR3 DNA reads TGTGCCAGCAGTGATTGGACAGAACCAACTAATGAAAAACTGTTTTTT.